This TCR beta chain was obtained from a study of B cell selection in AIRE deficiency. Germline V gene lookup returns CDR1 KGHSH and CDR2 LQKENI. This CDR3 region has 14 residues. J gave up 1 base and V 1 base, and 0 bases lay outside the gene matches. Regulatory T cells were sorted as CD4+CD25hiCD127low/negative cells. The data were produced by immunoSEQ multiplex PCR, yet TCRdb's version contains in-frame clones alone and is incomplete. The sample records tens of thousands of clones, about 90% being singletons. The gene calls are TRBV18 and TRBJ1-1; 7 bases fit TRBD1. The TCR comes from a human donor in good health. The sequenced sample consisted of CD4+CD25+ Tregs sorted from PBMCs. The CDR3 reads CASSPRQGNTEAFF. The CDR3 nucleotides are TGTGCCAGCTCACCACGACAGGGGAACACTGAAGCTTTCTTT.